This entry describes one T cell receptor beta chain. Its antigen is still unknown. The sample belongs to a study of T cells after posttransplantation cyclophosphamide. A marrow graft followed busulfan-fludarabine conditioning, with cyclophosphamide on days +3 and +4. Here immunoSEQ multiplex PCR was the method, and the copy in TCRdb shows in-frame clones only, minus some. Of approximately 4,900 clones in the sample, roughly 80% are singletons; the top ten hold 30% to 40%. This CDR3 comprises 16 residues. Germline trimming cut 3 bases from V and 4 bases from J; bases unmatched to any gene: 3. Germline-derived CDR1 and CDR2 are MGHDK and SYGVNS. Study-level findings and limits: Recipient CMV seropositivity and CMV reactivation strongly tracked TRB clonality. Donor-recipient repertoire similarity was low at 1-2 months, rising over year one.

The TCR originated in a male patient in his sixties or seventies who received an allogeneic stem cell transplant from an unrelated donor, was CMV-positive, and had no GVHD. A share of the T cells may be of graft donor origin. The genes are TRBV25-1 and TRBJ2-3; TRBD2 matches at 14 bases. The material was PBMCs, obtained after allogeneic stem cell transplant with posttransplant cyclophosphamide. The chain's CDR3 is CASSETSGGAADTQYF. As DNA, the CDR3 is TGTGCCAGCAGTGAGACTAGCGGGGGGGCAGCAGATACGCAGTATTTT. The variable domain in full, completed from reference TRBV25-1 and TRBJ2-3, reads EADIYQTPRYLVIGTGKKITLECSQTMGHDKMYWYQQDPGMELHLIHYSYGVNSTEKGDLSSESTVSRIRTEHFPLTLESARPSHTSQYLCASSETSGGAADTQYFGPGTRLTVL.